This T cell receptor beta chain was sequenced during a study of cytomegalovirus exposure and HLA in healthy donors. Study context: As released early, the data held 85 million to 95 million unique TCRs from HLA-typed donors.

V dropped 3 bases and J dropped 2 bases, with 20 bases sitting between them. This CDR3 comprises 17 residues. Germline-derived CDR1 and CDR2 are MNHEY and SMNVEV (reference sequence). On this clone: Its antigen is unknown.

Primers included in the PCR were 60 Vbeta and 13 Jbeta primers. The method was immunoSEQ multiplex PCR; TCRdb's version includes in-frame clones alone and lacks a portion of them. The repertoire has under 200,000 clones, over 70% of them found once; the top ten carry 4% to 5%. Study results and limitations: TCR beta sequences reportedly predicted most subjects' HLA-A and HLA-B alleles accurately. HLA alleles were associated with fewer than 20,000 TCR beta sequences in a later analysis at 0.05 false discovery rate. TRBV6-2, TRBV6-3 and some other V segments were unresolvable in 87-base-pair reads.

Sample: PBMCs. The V and J genes are TRBV27 and TRBJ2-7, with D maybe TRBD2 (5 bases). The sequence derives from a man aged 25 to 40 in good health and CMV-seronegative. The CDR3 spells CASSFLPLRGGTYEQYF. CDR3 DNA sequence: TGTGCCAGCAGTTTCCTCCCCCTTCGGGGTGGTACCTACGAGCAGTACTTC.